The rows below give T cell receptor beta chains drawn from one sample of a study of vaccination and CD4 T cells after COVID-19. These TCRs are of unknown antigen specificity. TCRdb recomputed calls from the PCR reads with MiXCR, one row per CDR3 protein. Here the sample spans 9,500 to 15,000 distinct CDR3 sequences, roughly two fifths being singletons. The material sequenced was cultured CD4+ T cells from blood. The source is a human donor with COVID-19. Both conserved end residues are part of each CDR3. A D gene is named only where the DNA matches it firmly. A row's size may be missing; if present it is once, few, many or a size class.

D gene	V gene	J gene	clone size	CDR3 protein	CDR3 DNA
.	TRBV14	TRBJ2-7	once	CASSQVRGWEEQYF	TGTGCCAGCAGCCAAGTACGGGGGTGGGAAGAGCAGTACTTC
.	TRBV6-1	TRBJ2-3	.	CASSPGPDTQYF	TGTGCCAGCAGCCCGGGACCCGATACGCAGTATTTT
TRBD2	TRBV15	TRBJ2-2	.	CATSRDALAGTSGGELFF	TGTGCCACCAGCAGAGATGCCCTAGCGGGAACCTCGGGCGGGGAGCTGTTTTTT
.	TRBV6-2/TRBV6-3	TRBJ1-5	few	CASSYLRGSNQPQHF	TGTGCCAGCAGTTACCTCCGAGGGTCCAATCAGCCCCAGCATTTT
.	TRBV28	TRBJ1-1	.	CVTLGNTEAFF	TGTGTAACGCTAGGGAACACTGAAGCTTTCTTT
.	TRBV19	TRBJ1-5	.	CASRSRRAGSNQPQHF	TGTGCCAGTAGATCCCGTCGGGCAGGTAGCAATCAGCCCCAGCATTTT
.	TRBV10-1	TRBJ1-2	.	CASSIGGMNYGYTF	TGCGCCAGCAGTATCGGTGGCATGAACTATGGCTACACCTTC
.	TRBV28	TRBJ1-3	.	CASSRWGSFGNTIYF	TGTGCCAGCAGCCGTTGGGGTAGCTTTGGAAACACCATATATTTT
TRBD1	TRBV6-5	TRBJ1-6	few	CASSYSTGQGSSSYNSPLHF	TGTGCCAGCAGTTACTCAACGGGACAGGGGTCCTCCTCCTATAATTCACCCCTCCACTTT
.	TRBV5-1	TRBJ2-3	.	CASSLRGATSTDTQYF	TGCGCCAGCAGCTTAAGAGGGGCTACTAGCACAGATACGCAGTATTTT
.	TRBV24-1	TRBJ2-1	few	CATSDFLRDLFYNEQFF	TGTGCCACCAGTGATTTTCTACGTGACTTATTTTACAATGAGCAGTTCTTC
TRBD2	TRBV19	TRBJ2-5	few	CASSIGLASEGKTQYF	TGTGCCAGTAGTATAGGACTAGCTTCGGAGGGTAAGACCCAGTACTTC
.	TRBV19	TRBJ1-5	few	CASQMFGVGANQPQHF	TGTGCCAGCCAAATGTTCGGGGTGGGAGCGAATCAGCCCCAGCATTTT
TRBD1	TRBV20-1	TRBJ1-2	.	CSARGQGSVNYGYTF	TGCAGTGCTAGAGGACAGGGGTCGGTTAACTATGGCTACACCTTC
.	TRBV25-1	TRBJ1-1	.	CASSEYSGNTEAFF	TGTGCCAGCAGTGAATATTCCGGAAACACTGAAGCTTTCTTT
TRBD1	TRBV29-1	TRBJ2-3	.	CSVPGTGALDTQYF	TGCAGCGTTCCCGGGACAGGGGCCCTTGATACGCAGTATTTT
.	TRBV7-3	TRBJ2-1	.	CASSLGSLTNEQFF	TGTGCCAGCAGCTTAGGTTCACTTACGAATGAGCAGTTCTTC
TRBD2	TRBV27	TRBJ2-1	few	CASSFLVSGGYNEQFF	TGTGCCAGCAGTTTTTTGGTTAGCGGGGGCTACAATGAGCAGTTCTTC
.	TRBV11-3	TRBJ2-5	.	CASSGTSRVGTQYF	TGTGCCAGCAGCGGAACCTCACGTGTGGGGACCCAGTACTTC
.	TRBV20-1	TRBJ1-6	.	CSASPLGGNSPLHF	TGCAGTGCTAGTCCTCTAGGGGGGAATTCACCCCTCCACTTT
TRBD1	TRBV7-9	TRBJ1-2	few	CASSLDRESGYTF	TGTGCCAGCAGCCTGGACAGGGAAAGTGGCTACACCTTC
TRBD2	TRBV20-1	TRBJ2-3	few	CSAGTVTSGGPSSTDTQYF	TGCAGTGCCGGGACAGTCACTAGCGGGGGGCCCTCTAGCACAGATACGCAGTATTTT
.	TRBV11-2	TRBJ1-1	.	CASSPMAGPHTEAFF	TGTGCCAGCAGCCCGATGGCAGGTCCACACACTGAAGCTTTCTTT
.	TRBV24-1	TRBJ2-5	.	CATSDSHGEAQYF	TGTGCCACCAGTGATTCCCACGGGGAGGCCCAGTACTTC
.	TRBV12-3/TRBV12-4	TRBJ1-5	.	CASSGGKGQPQHF	TGTGCCAGCAGTGGGGGGAAGGGTCAGCCCCAGCATTTT
.	TRBV6-1	TRBJ1-1	few	CASPGAGRFGTEAFF	TGTGCCAGCCCCGGGGCGGGTCGGTTCGGCACTGAAGCTTTCTTT
.	TRBV2	TRBJ1-1	.	CASSLQQNTEAFF	TGTGCCAGCAGCCTCCAACAGAACACTGAAGCTTTCTTT
TRBD2	TRBV28	TRBJ2-5	.	CASSLVTSGGQETQYF	TGTGCCAGCAGTTTAGTGACTAGCGGGGGCCAAGAGACCCAGTACTTC
TRBD1	TRBV19	TRBJ1-5	.	CASSVTGGSQPQHF	TGTGCCAGTAGTGTCACAGGGGGTAGTCAGCCCCAGCATTTT
TRBD1	TRBV6-1	TRBJ1-2	few	CASSAAGTAWGYTF	TGTGCCAGCAGTGCAGCCGGGACAGCTTGGGGCTACACCTTC
TRBD2	TRBV5-4	TRBJ2-5	.	CASSLLAGHQETQYF	TGTGCCAGCAGCTTGCTAGCGGGACACCAAGAGACCCAGTACTTC
TRBD1	TRBV27	TRBJ2-5	few	CASSLIQGARETQYF	TGTGCCAGCAGTTTAATCCAGGGGGCGCGAGAGACCCAGTACTTC
.	TRBV15	TRBJ2-1	few	CATSVLGDNEQFF	TGTGCCACCTCTGTGTTAGGCGACAATGAGCAGTTCTTC
.	TRBV21-1	TRBJ1-3	.	CASSSCGSSGNTIYF	TGTGCCAGCAGCAGTTGCGGGTCCTCGGGAAACACCATATATTTT
.	TRBV6-1	TRBJ2-1	.	CASSPRGWNWYEQFF	TGTGCCAGCAGTCCCCGGGGGTGGAATTGGTATGAGCAGTTCTTC
TRBD1	TRBV6-1	TRBJ2-5	.	CASGTGLETQYF	TGTGCCAGCGGGACAGGGTTGGAGACCCAGTACTTC